This TCR beta chain was sequenced in a study of blood T cell repertoires in COVID-19. Sequencing was performed with immunoSEQ multiplex PCR; in TCRdb, only in-frame clones are kept and a portion is missing. Among approximately 340,000 clones listed, around four fifths were seen once. Germline V lookup: CDR1 SGHRS, CDR2 YFSETQ. This CDR3 spans 13 amino acids. Trimming stripped 4 bases from V and 10 bases from J, with 12 bases between. The V and J genes are TRBV5-1 and TRBJ1-6; TRBD1 might be the D (6 bases). This TCR came from a man in his thirties or forties with active or convalescent COVID-19. Sequenced sample: peripheral blood. The CDR3 protein is CASSPRDTSPLHF. As DNA, the CDR3 is TGCGCCAGCAGCCCCCGGGACACGTCACCCCTCCACTTT.